The next 20 T cell receptor beta chains were all read from a single sample in a study of T-cell memory formation after mild COVID-19. Via MiXCR, TCRdb re-called the 5' RACE reads, giving one row per CDR3 protein. The sample shows 450,000 to 650,000 distinct CDR3 sequences, roughly 17% of them seen only once. The sample taken for sequencing was PBMCs or a T cell subset sorted from them (not recorded which). The source is an adult woman who had mild COVID-19 (a few samples of this study predate the infection). Cell type and time point are not known.

The J gene is TRBJ1-5, the V gene TRBV19, with D hard to call. V lost 6 bases and J 3 bases, leaving 15 bases between the germline ends. The CDR3 totals 15 residues. Germline V gives CDR1 LNHDA, CDR2 SQIVND (reference sequence). DNA of the CDR3: TGTGCCAGTAGATACCCGCAGGCGCCCAATCAGCCCCAGCATTTT. This codes for CASRYPQAPNQPQHF. The full variable domain, rest sourced from reference TRBV19 and TRBJ1-5, is DGGITQSPKYLFRKEGQNVTLSCEQNLNHDAMYWYRQDPGQGLRLIYYSQIVNDFQKGDIAEGYSVSREKKESFPLTVTSAQKNPTAFYLCASRYPQAPNQPQHFGDGTRLSIL.

DNA for the CDR3: TGTGCCAGCAGCTTGGGACAGCCCGGAGATACGCAGTATTTT. Translating it yields CASSLGQPGDTQYF. V usage is TRBV5-6 and J usage is TRBJ2-3, with D perhaps TRBD1 (5 bases). The germline V and J ends were trimmed by 0 bases and 5 bases, with 10 bases remaining between them. The CDR3 runs 14 residues. Germline assignment: CDR1 SGHDT and CDR2 YYEEEE.

The V call is TRBV7-2, the J call TRBJ1-2; tentative D call: TRBD1 (5 bases). Germline assignment: CDR1 SGHTA and CDR2 FQGNSA. Trimming removed 1 base at V and 14 bases at J, with 23 bases between. This CDR3 has 15 amino acids. In DNA, the CDR3 is TGTGCCAGCAGCTTAGACAAGGGGCGGGGTATGGCTAGGACCTTC. It is translated as CASSLDKGRGMARTF. Together with reference TRBV7-2 and TRBJ1-2, the CDR3 gives the full variable domain: GAGVSQSPSNKVTEKGKDVELRCDPISGHTALYWYRQSLGQGLEFLIYFQGNSAPDKSGLPSDRFSAERTGGSVSTLTIQRTQQEDSAVYLCASSLDKGRGMARTFGSGTRLTVV.

This clonotype occurred a few times. CDR3 sequence: CASRKGENTEAFF. CDR3 DNA: TGTGCCAGCAGGAAGGGGGAGAACACTGAAGCTTTCTTT. V gene TRBV6-4 combines with J gene TRBJ1-1; tentative D call: TRBD1 (6 bases). Germline V CDR1 and CDR2: MRHNA, SNTAGT. V lost 6 bases to trimming and J lost 1 base, with 9 bases between them. This CDR3 is 13 amino acids long.

The rearrangement links TRBV15 to TRBJ2-1, with 9 bases identical to TRBD2. In germline, CDR1 is LNHNV, CDR2 YYDKDF (reference sequence). The CDR3 totals 17 residues. With 1 base clipped from V and 8 bases from J, the junction kept 12 bases outside the gene matches. The CDR3 sequence is CATSRGASGANGHEQFF. The CDR3 DNA reads TGTGCCACCAGCAGAGGGGCTAGCGGGGCGAATGGGCATGAGCAGTTCTTC. The full variable domain, in which reference TRBV15 and TRBJ2-1 provide the parts outside the CDR3, is DAMVIQNPRYQVTQFGKPVTLSCSQTLNHNVMYWYQQKSSQAPKLLFHYYDKDFNNEADTPDNFQSRRPNTSFCFLDIRSPGLGDTAMYLCATSRGASGANGHEQFFGPGTRLTVL.

This clonotype showed up just a few times. The chain uses TRBV27 and TRBJ1-1; possible D gene TRBD1, 5 bases. Per the germline V gene, CDR1 is MNHEY and CDR2 is SMNVEV (reference sequence). Trimming removed 5 bases at V and 7 bases at J, with 14 bases between. This CDR3 region has 13 residues. The DNA for the CDR3 is TGTGCCAGCAGTCAACAGGAATTGGGTGAAGCTTTCTTT. This sequence encodes CASSQQELGEAFF.

This clonotype appeared many times. The rearrangement links TRBV12-3 or TRBV12-4 to TRBJ2-3; possible D gene TRBD2, 5 bases. This CDR3 spans 15 amino acids. The ends were cut back, 6 bases at V and 1 base at J, with 14 bases in the middle. The chain's CDR3 is CASRPSASRTDTQYF. CDR3 DNA sequence: TGTGCCAGCAGGCCCTCGGCTAGCCGCACAGATACGCAGTATTTT.

This clonotype was detected a few times. The CDR3 DNA is TGTGCCACCAGCAGCGGTCCGGGGCGGGACGGCTACAATGAGCAGTTCTTC. It encodes CATSSGPGRDGYNEQFF. The V and J genes are TRBV24-1 and TRBJ2-1; a weak D match, TRBD2 (6 bases). The germline V and J ends were trimmed by 7 bases and 3 bases, with 21 bases remaining between them. In germline, CDR1 is KGHDR, CDR2 SFDVKD. The CDR3 has 17 residues.

This rearrangement joins TRBV12-3 or TRBV12-4 to TRBJ2-1; D not resolved. The CDR3 covers 11 residues. V was cut by 6 bases and J by 15 bases, with 15 bases left in between. The CDR3, as DNA: TGTGCCAGCAGCCCTGACGGCACCAGGTTCTTC. Amino acid sequence: CASSPDGTRFF.

This clonotype showed up just a few times. This chain joins TRBV12-3 or TRBV12-4 and TRBJ2-3; D is unresolved. The V gene lost 1 base and the J gene lost 5 bases, with 10 bases spanning the gap. This CDR3 has 14 amino acids. CDR3 nucleotide sequence: TGTGCCAGCAGTTTAGATCGAGGATTAGATACGCAGTATTTT. Protein product: CASSLDRGLDTQYF.

This clonotype was found a few times. This chain uses TRBV18 with TRBJ1-1; no firm D call. The CDR3 runs 13 residues. The V end was cut by 8 bases, the J end by 0 bases, with 10 bases between. Germline values: CDR1 KGHSH, CDR2 LQKENI. The CDR3 DNA sequence: TGTGCCAGCAGCCCCGATTTGAACACTGAAGCTTTCTTT. Its translation is CASSPDLNTEAFF.

Only a few counts were recorded for this clonotype. This rearrangement joins TRBV13 to TRBJ2-7; perhaps TRBD2 as D (6 bases). The CDR3 is 14 residues long. V lost 5 bases and J 3 bases, leaving 14 bases between the germline ends. Germline CDR1 PRHDT, CDR2 FYEKMQ (reference sequence). As DNA, the CDR3 is TGTGCCAGCAGCCATAGGAGGGGTGGCTACGAGCAGTACTTC. Its protein product is CASSHRRGGYEQYF.

This chain links TRBV19 with TRBJ2-3; D not resolved. In germline, CDR1 is LNHDA, CDR2 SQIVND (reference sequence). CDR3 size: 14 residues. Trimming took off 6 bases at V and 2 bases at J, with 12 bases between the two ends. In DNA form, the CDR3 reads TGTGCCAGTAGCGAGCTCAAATCCACAGATACGCAGTATTTT. Translating it yields CASSELKSTDTQYF.

This chain connects TRBV11-1 to TRBJ2-1, with D tentatively TRBD2 (6 bases). Trimming took 6 bases from V and 0 from J, leaving 15 bases between them. The CDR3 is made up of 16 amino acids. Germline CDR1 is SGHAT and CDR2 is FQDESV (reference sequence). The CDR3 sequence: CASSMSAGSSYNEQFF. The CDR3 coding sequence is TGTGCCAGCAGTATGTCGGCGGGGAGCTCCTACAATGAGCAGTTCTTC.

CDR3 DNA: TGTGCCAGCAGCCCCGGCGGAGGGCGTGCAACTAATGAAAAACTGTTTTTT. Its translation: CASSPGGGRATNEKLFF. This chain connects TRBV7-2 to TRBJ1-4, with no clear D. V was shortened by 5 bases and J by 0 bases, with 16 bases between the two germline ends. The germline V gene has CDR1 SGHTA and CDR2 FQGNSA. The CDR3 extends over 17 amino acids.

The V gene is TRBV12-3 or TRBV12-4, the J gene TRBJ2-5; 12 nucleotides agree with TRBD2. The CDR3 covers 16 residues. V shed 7 bases, J shed 5 bases, and the junction held 11 bases outside the gene matches. The CDR3 DNA sequence: TGTGCCAGCAAACGGACTAGCGGGGACCTCGGTGAGACCCAGTACTTC. This translates into CASKRTSGDLGETQYF.

This clonotype was picked up a small number of times. This chain uses TRBV10-3 with TRBJ2-1; D is unresolved. The germline CDR1 and CDR2 sequences are ENHRY and SYGVKD. The CDR3 contains 13 residues. The V end was cut by 0 bases, the J end by 5 bases, with 5 bases between. CDR3 sequence reads: CAISESFHNEQFF. The CDR3 bases are TGTGCCATCAGTGAGTCCTTTCACAATGAGCAGTTCTTC.

This chain joins TRBV6-2 or TRBV6-3 and TRBJ2-7, with D maybe TRBD1 (7 bases). The germline V gene encodes CDR1 MNHEY and CDR2 SVGEGT. V dropped 4 bases and J dropped 4 bases, with 14 bases sitting between them. The CDR3 length is 14 residues. The CDR3 nucleotides read TGTGCCAGCAGTTTATTGTCAGGGGGGTACGAGCAGTACTTC. As protein: CASSLLSGGYEQYF.

This clonotype was counted only a few times. This chain connects TRBV5-1 to TRBJ1-1; weak D call: TRBD1 (6 bases). Trimming took off 0 bases at V and 10 bases at J, with 13 bases between the two ends. Germline loops: CDR1 SGHRS, CDR2 YFSETQ. The CDR3 is made up of 13 amino acids. CDR3 sequence (DNA): TGCGCCAGCAGCTTGGGGGGGCGCGCGGGAGCTTTCTTT. Translated: CASSLGGRAGAFF.

This clonotype was recorded a few times. The chain links TRBV6-5 to TRBJ1-1, with D perhaps matching TRBD1 (6 bases). Looked up from germline, CDR1 is MNHEY and CDR2 is SVGAGI. Trimming shortened V by 5 bases and J by 9 bases, and 13 bases separated the two germline ends. The CDR3 sequence is 12 residues long. The CDR3 spells CASSTGQRKAFF. The CDR3 DNA sequence: TGTGCCAGCAGTACTGGACAGAGGAAAGCTTTCTTT.